This record concerns one TCR beta chain sequence. Its cognate antigen is unknown. Germline loops: CDR1 SGHTA, CDR2 FQGNSA. V shed 5 bases, J shed 6 bases, and the junction held 13 bases outside the gene matches. CDR3 size: 17 residues. This entry is derived from a study of T cell responses to AZD1222 COVID-19 vaccine. General observations from the study: Unmutated variant regions reportedly attract nearly half of all spike-specific TCRs.

Clones were sequenced by immunoSEQ multiplex PCR, and TCRdb holds only the in-frame ones, with some missing. The table lists fewer than 150,000 clones, just over 90% of them singletons. This chain joins TRBV7-2 and TRBJ2-1; 10 positions match TRBD2. Specimen: peripheral blood, collected on day 0 of AZD1222 vaccination. The clonotype originates from an adult in good health. CDR3 amino acids: CASSKRASGGAANEQFF. CDR3 nucleotide sequence: TGTGCCAGCAGCAAAAGGGCGAGCGGGGGGGCCGCCAATGAGCAGTTCTTC.